These 24 T cell receptor beta chains came from one sample sequenced in a study of T cell changes during pregnancy in multiple sclerosis. Sequenced by immunoSEQ multiplex PCR; TCRdb stores in-frame clones only, minus some. The repertoire holds under 120,000 clones, approximately 91% seen once, with around 3.2% in the top ten. The sample was peripheral blood, taken after pregnancy. Receptors originate from a female donor with multiple sclerosis, enrolled in a pregnancy study.

V usage is TRBV5-4 and J usage is TRBJ1-2; 9 bases are shared with TRBD1. The CDR3 covers 13 residues. CDR1 SGHNT and CDR2 YYREEE come from the germline V gene (reference sequence). V trimming: 3 bases; J trimming: 7 bases; junction bases outside the gene matches: 4. The CDR3 sequence: CASSYGQGFGYTF. CDR3 in DNA: TGTGCCAGCAGCTACGGACAGGGGTTTGGCTACACCTTC.

The V gene is TRBV11-1, the J gene TRBJ2-1; D perhaps matches TRBD2 (5 bases). The germline CDR1 and CDR2 sequences are SGHAT and FQDESV (reference sequence). Trimming took 10 bases from V and 0 from J, leaving 16 bases between them. The CDR3 consists of 15 residues. The CDR3 reads CATAAEGDSYNEQFF. In nucleotides, the CDR3 is TGTGCCACCGCGGCCGAGGGAGACTCCTACAATGAGCAGTTCTTC.

The chain couples TRBV4-1 to TRBJ1-1; TRBD1 matches at 11 bases. CDR1 and CDR2 (germline): MGHRA, YSYEKL. With V trimmed by 1 base and J by 7 bases, 2 bases remained unmatched. This CDR3 is 14 amino acids long. CDR3 residues: CASSQAGQGGEAFF. The CDR3, as DNA: TGCGCCAGCAGCCAAGCGGGACAGGGGGGTGAAGCTTTCTTT.

V usage is TRBV5-1 and J usage is TRBJ2-1; D might be TRBD2 (6 bases). From germline, CDR1 is SGHRS and CDR2 YFSETQ. The germline V and J ends were trimmed by 5 bases and 7 bases, with 19 bases remaining between them. This CDR3 spans 15 amino acids. The CDR3 spells CASRYQRDLMNEQFF. CDR3 nucleotides: TGCGCCAGCAGATATCAACGGGACTTAATGAATGAGCAGTTCTTC.

This chain uses TRBV30 with TRBJ1-1; D remains unclear. Germline assignment: CDR1 GTSNPN and CDR2 SVGIG (reference sequence). The CDR3 runs 15 residues. V was trimmed by 1 base and J by 1 base, leaving 13 bases between them. CDR3 in amino acids: CAWSALRAGNTEAFF. The CDR3 DNA is TGTGCCTGGAGTGCCCTTCGGGCGGGGAACACTGAAGCTTTCTTT.

The V gene is TRBV20-1, the J gene TRBJ2-5; D may be TRBD2 (5 bases). This CDR3 has 11 residues. The germline V gene encodes CDR1 DFQATT and CDR2 SNEGSKA (reference sequence). The germline V and J ends were trimmed by 6 bases and 5 bases, with 10 bases remaining between them. CDR3: CSARTGETQYF. The CDR3 DNA is TGCAGTGCCAGGACTGGTGAGACCCAGTACTTC.

The chain's CDR3 is CASSLSGGPHTQYF. Here the CDR3 DNA reads TGTGCCAGCAGCCTTAGCGGGGGGCCCCATACGCAGTATTTT. The rearrangement joins TRBV9 to TRBJ2-3, with 10 bases identical to TRBD2. Germline V CDR1 and CDR2: SGDLS, YYNGEE. The CDR3 has 14 residues. Losses at the gene ends were 4 bases for V and 7 bases for J; bases not matched to a gene: 6. Supplemented by reference TRBV9 and TRBJ2-3, the full variable domain reads DSGVTQTPKHLITATGQRVTLRCSPRSGDLSVYWYQQSLDQGLQFLIQYYNGEERAKGNILERFSAQQFPDLHSELNLSSLELGDSALYFCASSLSGGPHTQYFGPGTRLTVL.

The rearrangement uses TRBV2 and TRBJ2-4; the D is unclear. V lost 2 bases, J lost 7 bases, and 15 bases lay in between. The germline V gene encodes CDR1 SNHLY and CDR2 FYNNEI. The CDR3 consists of 15 residues. The CDR3: CASSEHPPRSNIQYF. CDR3 bases: TGTGCCAGCAGTGAACACCCCCCTCGGTCGAACATTCAGTACTTC.

V gene TRBV14 combines with J gene TRBJ2-7; no firm D call. CDR1 SGHDN and CDR2 FVKESK come from the germline V gene. CDR3 length: 13 residues. Trimming shortened V by 4 bases and J by 7 bases, and 14 bases separated the two germline ends. The CDR3 reads CASSLTISGEQYF. In DNA form, the CDR3 reads TGTGCCAGCAGCCTCACTATATCCGGTGAGCAGTACTTC.

The chain carries TRBV29-1 and TRBJ2-3; 10 positions match TRBD1. The germline CDR1 and CDR2 sequences are SQVTM and ANQGSEA. Losses at the gene ends were 5 bases for V and 8 bases for J; bases not matched to a gene: 7. CDR3 length equals 13 residues. CDR3 residues: CSVPGTGAGTQYF. CDR3 nucleotide sequence: TGCAGCGTTCCCGGGACAGGGGCGGGTACGCAGTATTTT.

CDR3 coding DNA: TGTGCCAGCGTTCTAGCGGGGTTCGCCGGGGAGCTGTTTTTT. It translates to CASVLAGFAGELFF. The V gene is TRBV6-1, the J gene TRBJ2-2; 9 bases are shared with TRBD2. Trimming cost V 8 bases and J 6 bases; bases outside gene matches: 7. Germline CDR1 MNHNS, CDR2 SASEGT. This CDR3 spans 14 amino acids.

This clone was observed a handful of times. The chain has TRBV6-5 and TRBJ1-5, with D perhaps matching TRBD1 (5 bases). The CDR3 covers 13 residues. The V gene lost 6 bases and the J gene lost 0 bases, with 6 bases spanning the gap. Germline lookup yields CDR1 MNHEY and CDR2 SVGAGI. The CDR3 bases are TGTGCCAGCAGCCAGGGTAGCAATCAGCCCCAGCATTTT. Its protein is CASSQGSNQPQHF.

The chain combines TRBV21-1 with TRBJ1-3; TRBD1, the table's D call, was not compared with the DNA. TRBV21-1 is a pseudogene. The CDR3 runs 18 residues. This chain's CDR3 is CASSSGQGTCFSGNTIYF. CDR3 nucleotides: TGTGCCAGCAGCTCGGGACAGGGGACTTGTTTCTCTGGAAACACCATATATTTT.

The genes are TRBV7-8 and TRBJ2-2; 7 bases fit TRBD2. The CDR3 loop spans 16 amino acids. Germline trimming cut 2 bases from V and 6 bases from J; bases unmatched to any gene: 9. Germline V CDR1 and CDR2: SGHVS, FQNEAQ. The CDR3 nucleotides read TGTGCCAGCAGCTTACGCGCGGGGGTATCGGCCGGGGAGCTGTTTTTT. Translating gives CASSLRAGVSAGELFF.

This chain joins TRBV6-5 and TRBJ2-3; 12 bases fit TRBD2. The length of the CDR3 is 14 residues. Trimming at V came to 5 bases and at J to 7 bases, leaving 4 bases not matched to a gene. Germline CDR1 and CDR2: MNHEY and SVGAGI. The CDR3 region has the DNA TGTGCCAGCAGTCCTGGACTAGCGGGGAATACGCAGTATTTT. Translated, it gives CASSPGLAGNTQYF.

The chain employs TRBV19 and TRBJ1-2, with D hard to call. The CDR3 contains 14 residues. Germline loops: CDR1 LNHDA, CDR2 SQIVND (reference sequence). Trimming removed 3 bases at V and 4 bases at J, with 12 bases between. The DNA of the CDR3 is TGTGCCAGTAGTATTAACGAGGTCCCCTATGGCTACACCTTC. Protein product: CASSINEVPYGYTF.

The gene calls are TRBV6-5 and TRBJ2-7, with D tentatively TRBD2 (6 bases). This CDR3 spans 15 amino acids. Deletions cut 4 bases from V and 3 bases from J, with 16 bases between. From germline, CDR1 is MNHEY and CDR2 SVGAGI. CDR3: CASSSPGLSIYEQYF. The CDR3 DNA follows: TGTGCCAGCAGTTCCCCGGGACTGAGCATCTACGAGCAGTACTTC.

This clone showed up just a few times. V is TRBV16 and J is TRBJ1-1; 7 bases are shared with TRBD1. The J segment lost 4 bases and the V segment lost 8 bases, leaving 10 bases of the junction unmatched. The CDR3 covers 14 residues. CDR1 and CDR2 from the germline V gene are KGHSY and FQNENV. CDR3 amino acids: CASASTGSSTEAFF. The CDR3 nucleotides are TGTGCCAGCGCTTCGACAGGGTCCTCCACTGAAGCTTTCTTT.

The chain couples TRBV19 to TRBJ2-3, with D tentatively TRBD2 (6 bases). The CDR3 contains 15 residues. The germline gives CDR1 LNHDA, CDR2 SQIVND (reference sequence). V was trimmed by 8 bases and J by 6 bases, leaving 21 bases between them. The CDR3 DNA is TGTGCCAGTCTAAGACCGGGGAGGATTTGGGATACGCAGTATTTT. Translating gives CASLRPGRIWDTQYF.

The chain couples TRBV2 to TRBJ2-7; 8 bases line up with TRBD2. Germline V CDR1 and CDR2: SNHLY, FYNNEI. Losses at the gene ends were 11 bases for V and 1 base for J; bases not matched to a gene: 7. The CDR3 is 13 residues long. The CDR3 protein is CAGSGGHSYEQYF. DNA for the CDR3: TGTGCCGGGAGCGGGGGCCATTCCTACGAGCAGTACTTC.

J is TRBJ2-1 and V is TRBV7-3, with TRBD2 matching 12 bases. The CDR3 length is 15 residues. Losses at the gene ends were 5 bases for V and 7 bases for J; bases not matched to a gene: 6. CDR1 and CDR2 from the germline V gene are SGHTA and FQGTGA. CDR3 region: CASSALAGGRNEQFF. The CDR3 DNA reads TGTGCCAGCAGCGCTCTAGCGGGGGGGCGAAATGAGCAGTTCTTC.

The V gene is TRBV10-3, the J gene TRBJ1-5; tentatively, D is TRBD1 (5 bases). Germline CDR1 and CDR2: ENHRY and SYGVKD. The CDR3 is 14 residues long. The V end was cut by 0 bases, the J end by 2 bases, with 5 bases between. CDR3 in DNA: TGTGCCATCAGTGAGTCGACAGGCAATCAGCCCCAGCATTTT. This gives the protein CAISESTGNQPQHF.

The chain recombines TRBV5-6 with TRBJ1-1; 7 bases are a match to TRBD1. This CDR3 has 15 amino acids. Germline assignment: CDR1 SGHDT and CDR2 YYEEEE. V was clipped by 0 bases and J by 6 bases; unmatched bases: 8. The CDR3 DNA is TGTGCCAGCAGCTTGGGTGACAGGGCGTACGCTGAAGCTTTCTTT. It translates to CASSLGDRAYAEAFF.

The genes are TRBV23-1 and TRBJ2-7; 7 nucleotides agree with TRBD1. TRBV23-1 is sorted into the ORF group, with uncertain function. The CDR3 sequence is 14 residues long. The V segment lost 4 bases and the J segment 0 bases; nucleotides outside the gene matches: 3. The CDR3 DNA sequence: TGCGCCAGCAGTCCCTACAGGGGCTCCTACGAGCAGTACTTC. Translating gives CASSPYRGSYEQYF.